One sample yielded the 17 T cell receptor beta chains listed below, sequenced in a study of blood T cells in healthy people across ages. A J-beta primer mix and a sample-barcoded 5' primer were used in a second PCR of roughly 6 to 12 cycles. One entry per CDR3 protein results from TCRdb running MiXCR on the 5' RACE reads. This sample has 1.5 million to 2 million distinct CDR3 sequences, with 25% to 30% found just once. Material for sequencing was blood. Receptor source: a woman aged 25 to 45 in good health.

This clonotype appeared a single time. The rearrangement uses TRBV20-1 and TRBJ2-7, with D unresolved. Trimming took 3 bases from V and 4 from J, leaving 16 bases between them. The CDR3 has 14 amino acids. Germline assignment: CDR1 DFQATT and CDR2 SNEGSKA (reference sequence). The chain's CDR3 is CSASGPKVQYEQYF. In DNA, the CDR3 is TGCAGTGCTAGCGGACCGAAGGTACAGTACGAGCAGTACTTC.

The chain uses TRBV14 and TRBJ2-5, with 12 bases fitting TRBD2. The germline CDR1 and CDR2 sequences are SGHDN and FVKESK. V gave up 1 base and J gave up 2 bases; unmatched junction bases: 2. The CDR3 runs to 16 residues. The CDR3 loop is CASSQVGTSGQETQYF. CDR3 DNA sequence: TGTGCCAGCAGCCAAGTCGGGACTAGCGGGCAAGAGACCCAGTACTTC.

About this clonotype itself: A much larger clone lies one base from this, so it may be a read error. V gene TRBV7-9 combines with J gene TRBJ2-5; either TRBD1 or TRBD2 may fit D (5 bases each). This CDR3 is 13 amino acids long. Germline V lookup: CDR1 SEHNR, CDR2 FQNEAQ (reference sequence). Trimming left V 3 bases short and J 4 bases short, with 9 bases between. The CDR3 DNA reads TGTGCCAGCAGCTTCGAGGGGACAGAGACCCAGTACTTC. As protein: CASSFEGTETQYF.

In its sample, this clonotype was seen a few times. The chain uses TRBV2 and TRBJ1-2; D may be TRBD1 (5 bases). The CDR3 sequence is 14 residues long. Between the trimmed V and J ends, which lost 2 bases and 7 bases, there was a span of 14 bases. Germline V gives CDR1 SNHLY, CDR2 FYNNEI. The CDR3 coding sequence is TGTGCCAGCAGTGAAAGGGCCCACGGGGCTGGCTACACCTTC. Protein: CASSERAHGAGYTF.

This clonotype was found a few times. CDR3 in DNA: TGTGCCAGCAGTTTATCCTCACAGGGGGGTTTCGAGCAGTACTTC. It encodes CASSLSSQGGFEQYF. The chain has TRBV27 and TRBJ2-7; 8 bases are a match to TRBD1. Germline V gives CDR1 MNHEY, CDR2 SMNVEV (reference sequence). V gave up 0 bases and J gave up 6 bases; unmatched junction bases: 7. This CDR3 comprises 15 residues.

This clonotype has ten or more counts. The junction departs from the called germline gene at one end, perhaps through a read error. This chain connects TRBV4-1 to TRBJ1-4, with TRBD1 identical over 7 bases. The CDR3 runs to 14 residues. Germline lookup yields CDR1 MGHRA and CDR2 YSYEKL. CDR3 DNA sequence: TGTGCCAGCAGGAGAGGGACAGCGAATGAAAAACTGTTTTTT. Amino acid sequence: CASRRGTANEKLFF.

This clonotype has just a few counts. The gene calls are TRBV6-2 or TRBV6-3 and TRBJ1-1, with no clear D. Between the trimmed V and J ends, which lost 5 bases and 11 bases, there was a span of 15 bases. The CDR3 spans 12 residues. CDR1 and CDR2 (germline): MNHEY, SVGEGT. The CDR3: CASSHRAESAFF. For the CDR3, the DNA is TGTGCCAGCAGTCACCGGGCGGAATCGGCTTTCTTT.

The table lists this clonotype with a few counts. V gene TRBV7-2 combines with J gene TRBJ2-7; 10 bases line up with TRBD2. CDR3 length: 15 amino acids. Germline CDR1 reads SGHTA; CDR2 reads FQGNSA. V shed 6 bases and J 3 bases; nucleotides not matched to a gene: 8. The CDR3, as DNA: TGTGCCAGCAGGGGCCCTAGCGGGAGTGTCTACGAGCAGTACTTC. It specifies CASRGPSGSVYEQYF.

Remarks on this clonotype: One base away lies a much larger clone, so this may be a sequencing read error. J is TRBJ2-7 and V is TRBV20-1; 9 bases fit TRBD1. V lost 5 bases to trimming and J lost 5 bases; unmatched junction nucleotides: 13. CDR1 is DFQATT, CDR2 SNEGSKA, per germline (reference sequence). This CDR3 spans 15 amino acids. The CDR3 protein is CSARNPGTGCDEQYF. Written as DNA, the CDR3 is TGCAGTGCTCGGAACCCCGGGACAGGGTGCGACGAGCAGTACTTC.

Only a few counts were recorded for this clonotype. The rearrangement uses TRBV4-3 and TRBJ2-3; 8 positions match TRBD2. V lost 3 bases and J lost 4; bases outside the gene matches: 12. The CDR3 has 17 amino acids. CDR1 and CDR2 from the germline V gene are LGHNA and YSLEER. The CDR3 DNA sequence: TGCGCCAGCAGCCAGTCAGAGCTCGCGGGAGGTCCAGATACGCAGTATTTT. Its translation is CASSQSELAGGPDTQYF.

The chain links TRBV28 to TRBJ1-5; tentative D call: TRBD1 (5 bases). The germline V and J ends were trimmed by 0 bases and 7 bases, with 16 bases remaining between them. Germline loops: CDR1 MDHEN, CDR2 SYDVKM. The CDR3 is made up of 16 amino acids. This CDR3 is CASSLWGRGSAQPQHF. In DNA, the CDR3 is TGTGCCAGCAGTTTATGGGGACGGGGGTCAGCACAGCCCCAGCATTTT.

As for this clonotype: This clone may be a read error of a much larger clone one base away. This rearrangement joins TRBV15 to TRBJ2-5; D uncertain. The CDR3 covers 15 residues. Looked up from germline, CDR1 is LNHNV and CDR2 is YYDKDF (reference sequence). The CDR3 region is CTTSREAVIQETQYF. The CDR3 DNA follows: TGTACCACCAGCAGAGAGGCAGTTATCCAAGAGACCCAGTACTTC.

This clonotype was observed a few times. J is TRBJ2-7 and V is TRBV12-3 or TRBV12-4; D remains ambiguous. The CDR3 loop spans 13 amino acids. Trimming took 1 base from V and 6 from J, leaving 10 bases between them. Here the CDR3 DNA reads TGTGCCAGCAGTTTAGTGGCCGAAAGCGAGCAGTACTTC. Protein product: CASSLVAESEQYF.

This clonotype occurred a few times. A much larger clone sits a single nucleotide away, making a read error possible. The rearrangement links TRBV12-3 or TRBV12-4 to TRBJ1-2; D remains ambiguous. Between the trimmed V and J ends, which lost 1 base and 4 bases, there was a span of 13 bases. CDR3 length equals 15 residues. The DNA for the CDR3 is TGTGCCAGCAGTTTAGGGTCCTCGGGGTGCTATGGCTACACCTTC. Encoded protein: CASSLGSSGCYGYTF.

This clonotype was seen repeatedly, ten times or more. The chain joins TRBV3-1 to TRBJ2-4, with 7 bases that match TRBD2. V shed 4 bases, J shed 3 bases, and the junction held 9 bases outside the gene matches. This CDR3 is 16 amino acids long. Germline V gives CDR1 LGHDT, CDR2 YNNKEL (reference sequence). The CDR3 region is CASSPYSGGGKNIQYF. Written as DNA, the CDR3 is TGTGCCAGCAGCCCGTACTCCGGCGGGGGCAAAAACATTCAGTACTTC.

This clonotype has only a few counts. The V gene is TRBV20-1, the J gene TRBJ1-5, with 9 bases fitting TRBD1. The length of the CDR3 is 16 residues. V shed 4 bases, J shed 7 bases, and the junction held 14 bases outside the gene matches. The germline gives CDR1 DFQATT, CDR2 SNEGSKA (reference sequence). The CDR3 loop reads CSAKSGTGNWGQPQHF. CDR3 DNA sequence: TGCAGTGCTAAGTCCGGGACAGGGAATTGGGGGCAGCCCCAGCATTTT.

This clonotype was seen a few times. V is TRBV24-1 and J is TRBJ2-7; no clear D gene. This CDR3 has 16 amino acids. V lost 1 base and J lost 2, with 14 bases in between. Germline loops: CDR1 KGHDR, CDR2 SFDVKD. The CDR3 sequence: CATSDLKSAGTYEQYF. DNA of the CDR3: TGTGCCACCAGTGATTTAAAGTCGGCAGGCACCTACGAGCAGTACTTC.